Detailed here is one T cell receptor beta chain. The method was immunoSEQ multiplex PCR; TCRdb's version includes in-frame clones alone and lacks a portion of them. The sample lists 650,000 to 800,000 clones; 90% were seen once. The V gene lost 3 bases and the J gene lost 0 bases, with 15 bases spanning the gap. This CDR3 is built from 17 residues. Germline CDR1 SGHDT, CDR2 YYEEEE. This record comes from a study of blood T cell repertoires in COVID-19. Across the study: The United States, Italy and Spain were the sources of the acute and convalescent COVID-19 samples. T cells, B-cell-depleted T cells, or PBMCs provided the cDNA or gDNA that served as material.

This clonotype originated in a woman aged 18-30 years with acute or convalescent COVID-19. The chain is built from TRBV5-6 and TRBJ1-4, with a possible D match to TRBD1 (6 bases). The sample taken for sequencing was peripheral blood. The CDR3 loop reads CASSWIRDTTTNEKLFF. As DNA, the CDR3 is TGTGCCAGCAGCTGGATCCGGGACACTACAACTAATGAAAAACTGTTTTTT.